Listed below are T cell receptor beta chains from one sample, sequenced in a study of cytomegalovirus exposure and HLA in healthy donors. Profiled with immunoSEQ multiplex PCR; TCRdb holds only in-frame clones, not every one. The sample has around 100,000 clones, almost 70% seen once. The specimen sequenced was PBMCs. These receptor sequences come from a man aged 25-45 years in good health and CMV-seropositive. CDR3s include the opening cysteine and the closing phenylalanine or tryptophan. D genes are given only for firm matches. Some rows mark clone size as missing; the rest say once, few, many or name a class of expanded clone.

j_call d_call v_call cdr3_length clone_size cdr3_aa cdr3_nt
TRBJ2-5 . TRBV29-1 11 . CSVETGETQHF TGCAGCGTTGAAACGGGAGAGACCCAGCACTTC
TRBJ1-1 TRBD1 TRBV9 15 . CASSGRQGVRGEAFF TGTGCCAGCAGCGGAAGACAGGGGGTGAGGGGTGAAGCTTTCTTT
TRBJ2-1 TRBD1 TRBV19 15 few CASSIGQGSHNEQFF TGTGCCAGTAGTATAGGACAGGGGTCCCACAATGAGCAGTTCTTC
TRBJ1-1 TRBD1 TRBV23-1 14 once CASSQTGENTEAFF TGCGCCAGCAGTCAAACAGGGGAGAACACTGAAGCTTTCTTT
TRBJ2-3 . TRBV4-3 15 . CASSQRTSGSDTQYF TGCGCCAGCAGCCAGAGGACGAGCGGGTCAGATACGCAGTATTTT
TRBJ1-2 TRBD1 TRBV6-5 15 . CASSFGLGTAYGYTF TGTGCCAGCAGTTTCGGGTTGGGGACAGCCTATGGCTACACCTTC
TRBJ2-7 . TRBV4-2 17 few CASSQDSASTVAYEQYF TGTGCCAGCAGCCAAGATTCCGCTTCGACAGTCGCCTACGAGCAGTACTTC
TRBJ1-2 . TRBV2 15 few CASSPRQLANYGYTF TGTGCCAGCAGTCCAAGACAGCTTGCTAACTATGGCTACACCTTC
TRBJ1-2 . TRBV29-1 12 . CSVERFNYGYTF TGCAGCGTTGAACGTTTCAACTATGGCTACACCTTC
TRBJ1-6 . TRBV5-4 16 . CASSPRGSRPDSPLHF TGTGCCAGCAGCCCCCGGGGGAGTCGTCCGGATTCACCCCTCCACTTT
TRBJ1-2 TRBD1 TRBV5-4 15 . CASSSGQGPYYGYTF TGTGCCAGCAGCTCCGGACAGGGACCATACTATGGCTACACCTTC
TRBJ2-7 TRBD1 TRBV5-1 15 . CASSPRTGGGYEQYF TGCGCCAGCAGCCCCCGGACAGGGGGCGGGTACGAGCAGTACTTC
TRBJ1-2 TRBD1 TRBV29-1 14 . CSVGGHRDREGYTF TGCAGCGTTGGAGGGCACCGGGACAGGGAAGGCTACACCTTC
TRBJ2-2 . TRBV19 15 . CASSISARDTGELFF TGTGCCAGTAGTATATCGGCCCGGGACACCGGGGAGCTGTTTTTT
TRBJ1-5 . TRBV23-1 13 . CASSRESNQPQHF TGCGCCAGCAGCCGGGAGTCCAATCAGCCCCAGCATTTT
TRBJ2-5 TRBD2 TRBV12-5 16 . CASGLRRGEGGETQYF TGTGCTAGTGGTTTGAGGCGGGGGGAAGGGGGAGAGACCCAGTACTTC
TRBJ2-2 TRBD2 TRBV19 18 . CASSWGLAGVGDTGELFF TGTGCCAGTAGCTGGGGGCTAGCGGGAGTTGGTGACACCGGGGAGCTGTTTTTT
TRBJ1-2 . TRBV19 15 few CASSTPTGRPRGYTF TGTGCCAGTAGTACCCCGACAGGTAGGCCGAGGGGCTACACCTTC
TRBJ2-1 TRBD1 TRBV9 17 . CASSVALPGQGVHEQFF TGTGCCAGCAGCGTAGCTCTTCCGGGACAGGGGGTCCATGAGCAGTTCTTC
TRBJ1-6 TRBD1 TRBV4-1 16 once CASSHTEDRVNSPLHF TGCGCCAGCAGCCACACCGAGGACAGGGTGAATTCACCCCTCCACTTT
TRBJ2-3 . TRBV30 13 . CAWKVAGTDTQYF TGTGCCTGGAAAGTAGCTGGTACAGATACGCAGTATTTT
TRBJ1-1 TRBD1 TRBV12-5 13 . CASGSTGATEAFF TGTGCTAGTGGCTCAACAGGGGCAACTGAAGCTTTCTTT
TRBJ2-5 TRBD1 TRBV9 13 . CASSTGQGQTQYF TGTGCCAGCAGCACGGGACAGGGGCAGACCCAGTACTTC
TRBJ1-5 . TRBV18 14 . CASSEGGSNQPQHF TGTGCCAGCTCCGAAGGGGGTAGCAATCAGCCCCAGCATTTT
TRBJ2-2 TRBD1 TRBV29-1 15 . CSVSKTGKATGELFF TGCAGCGTGTCTAAGACAGGGAAGGCCACCGGGGAGCTGTTTTTT